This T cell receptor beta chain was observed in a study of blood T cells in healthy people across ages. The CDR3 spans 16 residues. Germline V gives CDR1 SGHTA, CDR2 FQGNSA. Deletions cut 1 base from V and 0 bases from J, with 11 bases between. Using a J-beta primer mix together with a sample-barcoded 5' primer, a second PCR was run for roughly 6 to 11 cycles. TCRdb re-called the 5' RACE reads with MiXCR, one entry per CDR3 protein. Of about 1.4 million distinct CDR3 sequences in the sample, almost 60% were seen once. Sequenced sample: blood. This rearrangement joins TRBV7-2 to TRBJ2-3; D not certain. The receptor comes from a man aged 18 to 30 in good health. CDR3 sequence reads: CASSLGIAVSTDTQYF. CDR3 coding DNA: TGTGCCAGCAGCTTAGGTATAGCAGTAAGCACAGATACGCAGTATTTT. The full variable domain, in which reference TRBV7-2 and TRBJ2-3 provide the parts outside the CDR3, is GAGVSQSPSNKVTEKGKDVELRCDPISGHTALYWYRQSLGQGLEFLIYFQGNSAPDKSGLPSDRFSAERTGGSVSTLTIQRTQQEDSAVYLCASSLGIAVSTDTQYFGPGTRLTVL.